Listed below are T cell receptor beta chains from one sample, sequenced in a study of glioma-infiltrating T cells. MiXCR was run by TCRdb on the multiplex PCR reads, yielding one entry per CDR3 protein. The sample lists approximately 90,000 distinct CDR3 sequences; about 23% were seen once. Sequenced material: glioma tissue, nonneoplastic brain tissue, or PBMCs (not recorded which). The receptors originated from a human donor with low-grade glioma or glioblastoma, undergoing nonglioma brain surgery, or in good health (not recorded which). Both conserved end residues are part of each CDR3. The D gene is left open where the match is weak. Part of the rows lack a size; the others show once, few, many or a class for expanded clones.

clone_size d_call j_call cdr3_length v_call cdr3_aa cdr3_nt
many . TRBJ2-1 14 TRBV3-1 CASSQESGVNEQFF TGTGCCAGCAGCCAAGAATCGGGGGTCAATGAGCAGTTCTTC
. . TRBJ2-4 15 TRBV2 CASTPDKLAKNIQYF TGTGCCAGCACTCCGGACAAGCTAGCCAAAAACATTCAGTACTTC
many . TRBJ1-2 14 TRBV5-4 CASSLFRTKYGYTF TGTGCCAGCAGCTTGTTCCGGACAAAATATGGCTACACCTTC
many TRBD1 TRBJ2-7 15 TRBV6-1 CASSPGQGASYEQYF TGTGCCAGCAGCCCGGGACAGGGGGCCTCATACGAGCAGTACTTC
. TRBD2 TRBJ2-5 16 TRBV5-1 CASSLSGGGGQETQYF TGCGCCAGCAGCTTGTCGGGCGGGGGGGGCCAAGAGACCCAGTACTTC
. . TRBJ1-2 13 TRBV29-1 CSVVRDGTTGYTF TGCAGCGTTGTCCGGGACGGAACGACGGGCTACACCTTC
many TRBD2 TRBJ2-7 17 TRBV20-1 CSARDRWLRGASYEQYF TGCAGTGCTAGAGATCGGTGGTTGCGGGGGGCCTCCTACGAGCAGTACTTC
many . TRBJ2-2 13 TRBV6-4 CASSSRSTGELFF TGTGCCAGCAGTTCGAGGAGCACCGGGGAGCTGTTTTTT
many . TRBJ2-1 15 TRBV6-2/TRBV6-3 CASAGRVSSYNEQFF TGTGCCAGCGCCGGACGGGTGAGCTCCTACAATGAGCAGTTCTTC
. . TRBJ1-2 15 TRBV29-1 CSVEGRHAANYGYTF TGCAGCGTGGAGGGCCGACACGCTGCTAACTATGGCTACACCTTC
many . TRBJ1-3 15 TRBV27 CASSLTGLGGNTIYF TGTGCCAGCAGTCTAACAGGGTTGGGTGGAAACACCATATATTTT
many TRBD1 TRBJ1-5 15 TRBV6-1 CASSRQGLGNQPQHF TGTGCCAGTAGCAGACAGGGTTTGGGCAATCAGCCCCAGCATTTT
many TRBD2 TRBJ2-1 15 TRBV20-1 CSARDASGYHNEQFF TGCAGTGCTAGAGATGCTAGCGGGTATCACAATGAGCAGTTCTTC
many . TRBJ1-2 11 TRBV20-1 CSAEGVYGYTF TGCAGTGCCGAAGGGGTATATGGCTACACCTTC
many . TRBJ1-5 15 TRBV6-1 CASSEKGRVGQPQHF TGTGCCAGCAGTGAAAAGGGGCGAGTGGGCCAGCCCCAGCATTTT
many TRBD1 TRBJ2-7 15 TRBV18 CASSTGTGAFYEQYF TGTGCCAGCTCCACCGGGACAGGGGCGTTCTACGAGCAGTACTTC
few TRBD1 TRBJ1-2 16 TRBV12-3/TRBV12-4 CASSKPGTGTNYGYTF TGTGCCAGCAGCAAACCGGGGACAGGCACTAACTATGGCTACACCTTC
many TRBD1 TRBJ2-7 15 TRBV6-2/TRBV6-3 CASSYAGTGTYEQYF TGTGCCAGCAGTTACGCCGGGACAGGGACCTACGAGCAGTACTTC
many . TRBJ1-3 15 TRBV6-6 CASSYSRASGNTIYF TGTGCCAGCAGTTACTCGCGGGCCTCTGGAAACACCATATATTTT
. TRBD1 TRBJ2-2 16 TRBV11-2 CASSLGLQGYTGELFF TGTGCCAGCAGCTTAGGACTACAGGGGTACACCGGGGAGCTGTTTTTT
many TRBD1 TRBJ2-5 12 TRBV6-1 CASSLTGGVQYF TGTGCCAGCAGTTTAACAGGGGGAGTCCAGTACTTC
few . TRBJ2-7 14 TRBV3-1 CASSLFIAAYEQYF TGTGCCAGCAGCCTTTTTATTGCCGCCTACGAGCAGTACTTC
many TRBD2 TRBJ2-1 16 TRBV4-1 CASSQESAGAYNEQFF TGCGCCAGCAGCCAAGAGTCAGCGGGAGCCTACAATGAGCAGTTCTTC
many . TRBJ2-3 14 TRBV20-1 CSARRRQGTDTQYF TGCAGTGCTAGAAGGAGGCAGGGTACGGATACGCAGTATTTT
many . TRBJ1-3 15 TRBV6-2/TRBV6-3 CASRPTASSGNTIYF TGTGCCAGCAGGCCGACAGCGAGCTCTGGAAACACCATATATTTT
few . TRBJ2-2 14 TRBV12-3/TRBV12-4 CASSFGVNTGELFF TGTGCCAGCAGTTTTGGGGTTAACACCGGGGAGCTGTTTTTT
. TRBD1 TRBJ2-7 15 TRBV7-9 CASSIQDRGSNEQYF TGTGCCAGCAGCATCCAGGACAGGGGATCCAACGAGCAGTACTTC
many TRBD1 TRBJ1-3 17 TRBV2 CASSVTRTGASGNTIYF TGTGCCAGCAGTGTAACTAGGACAGGAGCCTCTGGAAACACCATATATTTT
. TRBD1 TRBJ1-2 14 TRBV12-3/TRBV12-4 CASSSLTGVGGYTF TGTGCCAGCAGTTCCCTGACAGGGGTTGGTGGCTACACCTTC
many TRBD2 TRBJ2-1 14 TRBV6-1 CASSTHGGDNEQFF TGTGCCAGCAGCACACACGGGGGGGATAATGAGCAGTTCTTC
many TRBD2 TRBJ2-1 14 TRBV20-1 CSARRTSGYNEQFF TGCAGTGCTAGAAGGACTAGCGGCTACAATGAGCAGTTCTTC
many TRBD2 TRBJ2-1 14 TRBV20-1 CSARVAGGPHEQFF TGCAGTGCTAGAGTAGCGGGGGGGCCTCATGAGCAGTTCTTC
few TRBD1 TRBJ2-2 15 TRBV3-1 CASSQQGAYTGELFF TGTGCCAGCAGTCAACAGGGGGCTTACACCGGGGAGCTGTTTTTT
many TRBD1 TRBJ1-1 15 TRBV5-1 CASSLRTGGFTEAFF TGCGCCAGCAGCTTGAGGACAGGGGGATTTACTGAAGCTTTCTTT
many . TRBJ2-7 15 TRBV7-6 CASSLVFGQSGEQYF TGTGCCAGCAGCTTAGTTTTTGGACAGTCCGGCGAGCAGTACTTC
many TRBD1 TRBJ2-7 13 TRBV7-6 CASSGQGSYEQYF TGTGCCAGCAGTGGACAGGGGTCCTACGAGCAGTACTTC
. . TRBJ1-3 14 TRBV2 CGSSGAVTGNTIYF TGTGGCAGTAGTGGAGCGGTTACTGGAAACACCATATATTTT
many . TRBJ1-1 12 TRBV3-1 CASSLFGAEAFF TGTGCCAGCAGCCTCTTTGGGGCTGAAGCTTTCTTT
. TRBD1 TRBJ2-7 15 TRBV19 CASSIASGGGYEQYF TGTGCCAGTAGTATCGCCTCAGGGGGCGGCTACGAGCAGTACTTC
many . TRBJ1-5 14 TRBV6-6 CASSYSGGNQPQHF TGTGCCAGCAGTTACTCGGGAGGGAATCAGCCCCAGCATTTT
. TRBD1 TRBJ1-1 15 TRBV27 CASSMTGRISTEAFF TGTGCCAGCAGTATGACAGGGCGAATCTCCACTGAAGCTTTCTTT
. . TRBJ2-7 15 TRBV2 CASSEDRGRGNEQYF TGTGCCAGCAGTGAAGATCGGGGCAGGGGAAACGAGCAGTACTTC
. TRBD2 TRBJ2-7 15 TRBV18 CASSPRREFKDEQYF TGTGCCAGCTCACCAAGGCGGGAGTTTAAAGACGAGCAGTACTTC
few TRBD2 TRBJ2-1 14 TRBV2 CASSPLAGGNEQFF TGTGCCAGCAGTCCCCTAGCGGGAGGGAATGAGCAGTTCTTC
many . TRBJ1-1 13 TRBV19 CASSRGMNTEAFF TGTGCCAGTAGTAGGGGGATGAACACTGAAGCTTTCTTT
. TRBD2 TRBJ2-1 15 TRBV15 CATGELASSYNEQFF TGTGCCACCGGAGAACTAGCGAGCTCCTACAATGAGCAGTTCTTC
many TRBD1 TRBJ1-5 16 TRBV10-2 CASKKPGTGEDQPQHF TGCGCCAGCAAAAAACCCGGGACAGGGGAGGATCAGCCCCAGCATTTT